These T cell receptor beta chains were read from a single sample in a study of immune heterogeneity within non-small cell lung tumors. TCRdb fed the multiplex PCR reads into MiXCR, producing one record per CDR3 protein. The table lists a few thousand distinct CDR3 sequences, around 30% of them singletons. Input material: lung tumor tissue. The source is a man aged 60 to 69 with non-small cell lung cancer. CDR3s include the opening cysteine and the closing phenylalanine or tryptophan. D genes are given only for firm matches.

CDR3aa: CASRFTGTGMGTEAFF
d_gene: TRBD1
j_gene: TRBJ1-1
v_gene: TRBV6-1

CDR3aa: CASSLRQVGNQPQHF
d_gene: -
j_gene: TRBJ1-5
v_gene: TRBV28

CDR3aa: CASSLAVDEQFF
d_gene: -
j_gene: TRBJ2-1
v_gene: TRBV7-9

CDR3aa: CASSMSSGSWEQFF
d_gene: TRBD2
j_gene: TRBJ2-1
v_gene: TRBV5-1

CDR3aa: CASSPLAGAYEQYF
d_gene: TRBD2
j_gene: TRBJ2-7
v_gene: TRBV28

CDR3aa: CASSQSPALKRYGYTF
d_gene: -
j_gene: TRBJ1-2
v_gene: TRBV7-2

CDR3aa: CAISDHNSPLHF
d_gene: -
j_gene: TRBJ1-6
v_gene: TRBV10-3

CDR3aa: CASSVDPPPAGKLFF
d_gene: -
j_gene: TRBJ1-4
v_gene: TRBV9

CDR3aa: CASSQATGLADNEQFF
d_gene: TRBD2
j_gene: TRBJ2-1
v_gene: TRBV4-1

CDR3aa: CSLPQQNSEQYF
d_gene: -
j_gene: TRBJ2-7
v_gene: TRBV20-1

CDR3aa: CASSQNLLAGGLKEFF
d_gene: TRBD2
j_gene: TRBJ2-1
v_gene: TRBV4-1

CDR3aa: CAWSYGTAGGYTF
d_gene: TRBD1
j_gene: TRBJ1-2
v_gene: TRBV30

CDR3aa: CASTSQALNTEAFF
d_gene: -
j_gene: TRBJ1-1
v_gene: TRBV5-5

CDR3aa: CASSNPVFTAF
d_gene: -
j_gene: TRBJ1-2
v_gene: TRBV5-1

CDR3aa: CASSPGTGVNIQYF
d_gene: TRBD1
j_gene: TRBJ2-4
v_gene: TRBV11-3

CDR3aa: CASSLLGNTGELFF
d_gene: -
j_gene: TRBJ2-2
v_gene: TRBV28

CDR3aa: CASSQEVVYNSPLHF
d_gene: -
j_gene: TRBJ1-6
v_gene: TRBV4-3

CDR3aa: CASSIPGTRPGLNTEAFF
d_gene: -
j_gene: TRBJ1-1
v_gene: TRBV19